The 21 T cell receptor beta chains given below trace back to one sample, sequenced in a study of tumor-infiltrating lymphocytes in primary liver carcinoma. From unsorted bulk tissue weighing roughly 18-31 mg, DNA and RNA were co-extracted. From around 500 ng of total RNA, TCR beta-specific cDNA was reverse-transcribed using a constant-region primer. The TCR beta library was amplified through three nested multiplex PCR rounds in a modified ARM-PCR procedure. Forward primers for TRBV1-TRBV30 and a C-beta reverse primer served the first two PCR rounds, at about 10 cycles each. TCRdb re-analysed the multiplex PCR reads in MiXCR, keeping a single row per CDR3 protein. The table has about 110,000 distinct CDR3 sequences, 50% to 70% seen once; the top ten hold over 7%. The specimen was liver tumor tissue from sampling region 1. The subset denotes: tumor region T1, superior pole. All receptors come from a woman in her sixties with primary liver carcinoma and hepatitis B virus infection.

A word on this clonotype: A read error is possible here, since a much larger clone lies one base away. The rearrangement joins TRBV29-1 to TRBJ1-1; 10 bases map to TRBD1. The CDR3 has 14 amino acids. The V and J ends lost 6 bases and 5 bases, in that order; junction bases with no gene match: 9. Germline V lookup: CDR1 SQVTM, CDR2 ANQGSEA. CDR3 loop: CSVGTGDWGTEAFF. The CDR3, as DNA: TGCAGCGTGGGGACAGGGGACTGGGGGACTGAAGCTTTCTTT. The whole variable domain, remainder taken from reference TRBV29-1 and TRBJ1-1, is SAVISQKPSRDICQRGTSLTIQCQVDSQVTMMFWYRQQPGQSLTLIATANQGSEATYESGFVIDKFPISRPNLTFSTLTVSNMSPEDSSIYLCSVGTGDWGTEAFFGQGTRLTVV.

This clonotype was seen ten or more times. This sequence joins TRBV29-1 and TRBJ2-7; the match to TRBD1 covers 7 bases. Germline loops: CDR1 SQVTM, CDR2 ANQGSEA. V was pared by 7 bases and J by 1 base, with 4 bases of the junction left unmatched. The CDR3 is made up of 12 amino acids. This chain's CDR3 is CSARGQSYEQYF. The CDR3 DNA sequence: TGCAGCGCAAGGGGACAGTCCTACGAGCAGTACTTC.

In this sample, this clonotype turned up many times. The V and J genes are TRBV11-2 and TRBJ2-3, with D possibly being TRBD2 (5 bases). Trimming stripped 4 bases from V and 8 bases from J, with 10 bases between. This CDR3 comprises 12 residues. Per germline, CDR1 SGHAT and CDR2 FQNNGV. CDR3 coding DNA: TGTGCCAGCAGCTCCCCGGGAACTACGCAGTATTTT. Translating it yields CASSSPGTTQYF. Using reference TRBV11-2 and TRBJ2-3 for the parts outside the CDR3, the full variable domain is EAGVAQSPRYKIIEKRQSVAFWCNPISGHATLYWYQQILGQGPKLLIQFQNNGVVDDSQLPKDRFSAERLKGVDSTLKIQPAKLEDSAVYLCASSSPGTTQYFGPGTRLTVL.

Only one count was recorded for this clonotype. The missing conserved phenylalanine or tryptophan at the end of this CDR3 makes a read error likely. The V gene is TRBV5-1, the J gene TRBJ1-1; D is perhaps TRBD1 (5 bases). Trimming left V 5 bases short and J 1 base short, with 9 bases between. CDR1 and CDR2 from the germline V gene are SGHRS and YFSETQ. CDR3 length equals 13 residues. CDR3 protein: CASSSTENTEAFV. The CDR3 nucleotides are TGCGCCAGCAGTTCGACAGAGAACACTGAAGCTTTCGTT.

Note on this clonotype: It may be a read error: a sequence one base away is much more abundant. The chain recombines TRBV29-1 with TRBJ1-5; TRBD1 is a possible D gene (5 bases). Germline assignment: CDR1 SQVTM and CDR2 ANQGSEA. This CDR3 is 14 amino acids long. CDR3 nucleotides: TGCAGCGTCGTTAACAGGCCCAGCAATCAGCCCAAGCATTTT. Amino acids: CSVVNRPSNQPKHF.

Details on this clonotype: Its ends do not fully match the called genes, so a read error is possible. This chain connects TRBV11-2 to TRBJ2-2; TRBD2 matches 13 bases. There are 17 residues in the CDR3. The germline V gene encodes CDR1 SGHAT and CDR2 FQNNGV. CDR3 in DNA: TGTGCCTGCAGACCACTAGCGGGAGGGCCGAACACCGGGAAGCTGTTTTTT. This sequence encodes CACRPLAGGPNTGKLFF.

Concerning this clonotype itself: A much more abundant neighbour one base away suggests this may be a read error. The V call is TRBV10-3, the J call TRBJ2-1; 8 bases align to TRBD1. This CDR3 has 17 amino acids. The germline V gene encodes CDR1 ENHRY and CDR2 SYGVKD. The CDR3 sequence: CVISDHPGTGEENEQFF. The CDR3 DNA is TGTGTCATCAGTGATCACCCCGGGACAGGAGAAGAGAATGAGCAGTTCTTC.

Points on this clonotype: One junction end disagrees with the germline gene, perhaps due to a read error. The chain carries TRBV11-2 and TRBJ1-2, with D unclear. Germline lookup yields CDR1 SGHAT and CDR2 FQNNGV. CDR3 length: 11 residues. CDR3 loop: CTNSPGYGYAF. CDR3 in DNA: TGTACCAACAGCCCCGGCTACGGCTACGCCTTC.

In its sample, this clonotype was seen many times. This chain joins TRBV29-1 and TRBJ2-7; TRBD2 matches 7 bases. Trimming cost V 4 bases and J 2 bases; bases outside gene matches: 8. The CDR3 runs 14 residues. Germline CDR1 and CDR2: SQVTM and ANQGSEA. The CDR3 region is CSVVRTRDTYEQYF. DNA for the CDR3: TGCAGCGTTGTGAGGACTAGGGATACCTACGAGCAGTACTTC.

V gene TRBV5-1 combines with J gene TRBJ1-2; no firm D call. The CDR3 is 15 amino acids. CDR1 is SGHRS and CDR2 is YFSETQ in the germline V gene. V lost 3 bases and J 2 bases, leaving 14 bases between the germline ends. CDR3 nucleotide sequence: TGCGCCAGCAGCTGGAGCCAGGTCACCAACTATGGCTACACCTTC. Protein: CASSWSQVTNYGYTF.

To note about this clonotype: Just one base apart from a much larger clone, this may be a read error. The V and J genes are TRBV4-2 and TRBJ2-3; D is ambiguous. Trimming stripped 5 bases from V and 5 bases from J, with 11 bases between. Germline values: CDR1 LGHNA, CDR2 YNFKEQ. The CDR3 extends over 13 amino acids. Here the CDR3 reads CASSSGRIDTQYF. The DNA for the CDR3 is TGTGCCAGCAGCTCGGGTCGCATAGATACGCAGTATTTT.

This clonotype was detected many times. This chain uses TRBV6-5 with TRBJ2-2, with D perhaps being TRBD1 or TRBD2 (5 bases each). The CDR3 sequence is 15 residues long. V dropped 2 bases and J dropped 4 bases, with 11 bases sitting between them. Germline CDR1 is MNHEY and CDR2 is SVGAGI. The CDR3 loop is CASSYTRGSTGELFF. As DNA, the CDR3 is TGTGCCAGCAGTTACACTCGGGGCAGCACCGGGGAGCTGTTTTTT.

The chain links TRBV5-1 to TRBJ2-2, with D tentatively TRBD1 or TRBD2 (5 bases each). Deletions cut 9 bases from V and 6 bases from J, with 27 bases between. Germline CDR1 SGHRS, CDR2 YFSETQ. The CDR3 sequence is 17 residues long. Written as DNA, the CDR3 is TGCGCCAACACCTTAGCAGGGACCCTATTCGTCTCCGGGGAGCTGTTTTTT. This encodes CANTLAGTLFVSGELFF. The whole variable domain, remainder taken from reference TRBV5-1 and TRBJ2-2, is KAGVTQTPRYLIKTRGQQVTLSCSPISGHRSVSWYQQTPGQGLQFLFEYFSETQRNKGNFPGRFSGRQFSNSRSEMNVSTLELGDSALYLCANTLAGTLFVSGELFFGEGSRLTVL.

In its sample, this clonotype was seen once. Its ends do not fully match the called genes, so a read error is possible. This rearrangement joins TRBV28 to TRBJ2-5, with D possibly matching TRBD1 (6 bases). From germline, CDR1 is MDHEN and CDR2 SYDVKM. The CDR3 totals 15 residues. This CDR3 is CVSSPGQIRGETQYF. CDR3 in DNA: TGTGTCAGCAGTCCCGGACAGATCAGAGGGGAGACCCAGTACTTC.

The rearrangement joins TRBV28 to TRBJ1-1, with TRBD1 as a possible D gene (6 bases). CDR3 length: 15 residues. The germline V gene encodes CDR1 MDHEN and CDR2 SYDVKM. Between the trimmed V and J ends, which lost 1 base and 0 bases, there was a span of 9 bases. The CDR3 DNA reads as TGTGCCAGCAGTTTATCGGGGGACATGAACACTGAAGCTTTCTTT. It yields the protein CASSLSGDMNTEAFF.

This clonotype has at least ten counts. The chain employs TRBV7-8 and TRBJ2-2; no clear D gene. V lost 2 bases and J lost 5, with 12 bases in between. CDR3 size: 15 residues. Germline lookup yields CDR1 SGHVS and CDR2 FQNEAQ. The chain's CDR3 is CASSLRVLPTGELFF. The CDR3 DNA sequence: TGTGCCAGCAGCTTACGGGTTCTCCCGACCGGGGAGCTGTTTTTT.

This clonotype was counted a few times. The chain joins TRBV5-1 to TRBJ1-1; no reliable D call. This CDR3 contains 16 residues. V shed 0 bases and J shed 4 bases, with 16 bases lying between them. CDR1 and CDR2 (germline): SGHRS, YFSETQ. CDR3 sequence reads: CASSLGTLPTGTEAFF. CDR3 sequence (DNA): TGCGCCAGCAGCTTGGGGACTCTCCCGACGGGCACTGAAGCTTTCTTT.

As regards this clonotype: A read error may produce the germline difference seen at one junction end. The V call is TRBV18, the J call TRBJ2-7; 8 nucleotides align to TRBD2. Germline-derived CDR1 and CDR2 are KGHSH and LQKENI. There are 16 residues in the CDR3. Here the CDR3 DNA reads TGTGCCAGCTCACCTATCGGGGGGGCGCAATCCTGCGAGCAGTACTTC. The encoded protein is CASSPIGGAQSCEQYF.

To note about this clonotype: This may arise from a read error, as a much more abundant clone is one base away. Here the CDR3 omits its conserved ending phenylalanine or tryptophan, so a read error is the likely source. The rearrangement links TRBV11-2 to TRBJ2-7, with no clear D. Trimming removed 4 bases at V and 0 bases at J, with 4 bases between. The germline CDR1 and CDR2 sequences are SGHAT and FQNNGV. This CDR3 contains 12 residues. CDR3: CASSSTSYEQYL. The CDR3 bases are TGTGCCAGCAGCTCCACCTCCTACGAGCAGTACCTC.

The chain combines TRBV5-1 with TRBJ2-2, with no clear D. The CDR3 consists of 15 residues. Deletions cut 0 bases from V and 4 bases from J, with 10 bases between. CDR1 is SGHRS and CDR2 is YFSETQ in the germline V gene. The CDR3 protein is CASSLGHPGTGELFF. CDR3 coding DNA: TGCGCCAGCAGCTTGGGACACCCGGGCACCGGGGAGCTGTTTTTT. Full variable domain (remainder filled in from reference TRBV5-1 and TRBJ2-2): KAGVTQTPRYLIKTRGQQVTLSCSPISGHRSVSWYQQTPGQGLQFLFEYFSETQRNKGNFPGRFSGRQFSNSRSEMNVSTLELGDSALYLCASSLGHPGTGELFFGEGSRLTVL.

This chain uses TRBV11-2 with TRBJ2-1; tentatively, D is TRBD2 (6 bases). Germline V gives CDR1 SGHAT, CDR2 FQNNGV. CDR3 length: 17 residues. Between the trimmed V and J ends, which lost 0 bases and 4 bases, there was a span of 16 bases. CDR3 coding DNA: TGTGCCAGCAGCTTAGATCATAGTAGCGGATTTTACAATGAGCAGTTCTTC. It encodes CASSLDHSSGFYNEQFF.